This T cell receptor beta chain was captured by sequencing in a study of blood T cell repertoires in COVID-19. Turning to the study itself: The origin of the acute and convalescent COVID-19 samples was the United States, Italy and Spain. Sources were T cells, B-cell-depleted T cells, or PBMCs; the material itself was cDNA or gDNA.

Authors' processing steps: It was from reference gene primer amplification that nucleated cell counts were estimated. Clones were read by immunoSEQ multiplex PCR, and TCRdb kept only the in-frame ones, dropping some. V, J and clone size derive from that table, while D and trimming were established from the DNA sequence. In the table there are some 100,000 clones, nearly 90% of which are singletons. Per the germline V gene, CDR1 is LNHNV and CDR2 is YYDKDF (reference sequence). V lost 3 bases to trimming and J lost 5 bases, with 19 bases between them. The CDR3 extends over 16 amino acids. The specimen was peripheral blood. This chain joins TRBV15 and TRBJ2-5; a possible D gene is TRBD1 (7 bases). This clonotype was obtained from a woman aged 55-69 years with acute or convalescent COVID-19. CDR3 DNA sequence: TGTGCCACCAGCAGTAATACCCGGACAGGAGGGGAGACCCAGTACTTC. Its translation: CATSSNTRTGGETQYF.